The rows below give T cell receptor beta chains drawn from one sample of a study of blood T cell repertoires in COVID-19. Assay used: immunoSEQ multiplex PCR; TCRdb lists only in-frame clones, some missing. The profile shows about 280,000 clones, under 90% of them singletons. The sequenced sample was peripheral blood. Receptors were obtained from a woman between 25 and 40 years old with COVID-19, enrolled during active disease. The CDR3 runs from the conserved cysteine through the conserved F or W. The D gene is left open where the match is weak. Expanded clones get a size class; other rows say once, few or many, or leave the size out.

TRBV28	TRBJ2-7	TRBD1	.	CASSFNLSGTGTDEQYF	TGTGCCAGCAGTTTTAACCTATCGGGGACAGGGACAGACGAGCAGTACTTC
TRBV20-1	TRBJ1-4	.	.	CSASRDTEKLFF	TGCAGTGCTAGTAGGGACACGGAAAAACTGTTTTTT
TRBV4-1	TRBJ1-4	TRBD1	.	CASSQTKDRAHEKLFF	TGCGCCAGCAGCCAAACCAAAGACAGGGCCCATGAAAAACTGTTTTTT
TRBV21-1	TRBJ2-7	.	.	CASSGSGQGTYEQYF	TGTGCCAGCAGCGGCTCGGGACAGGGGACCTACGAGCAGTACTTC
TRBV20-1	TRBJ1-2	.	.	CSASRVFGYTF	TGCAGTGCTAGCAGGGTATTTGGCTACACCTTC
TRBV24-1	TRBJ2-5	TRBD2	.	CATSDPTSAQETQYF	TGTGCCACCAGTGATCCTACTAGCGCCCAAGAGACCCAGTACTTC
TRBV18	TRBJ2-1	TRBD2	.	CASSPIAGGNHNEQFF	TGTGCCAGCTCACCTATAGCGGGGGGGAACCACAATGAGCAGTTCTTC
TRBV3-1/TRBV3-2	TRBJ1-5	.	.	CASSQEYTGYQPQHF	TGTGCCAGCAGCCAAGAGTACACGGGGTATCAGCCCCAGCATTTT
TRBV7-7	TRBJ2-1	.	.	CASKLSESSNNEQFF	TGTGCCTCAAAGCTTAGCGAGTCTAGTAACAATGAGCAGTTCTTC
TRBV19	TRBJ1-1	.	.	CASSRGHLNTEAFF	TGTGCCAGTAGTAGGGGACACTTGAACACTGAAGCTTTCTTT
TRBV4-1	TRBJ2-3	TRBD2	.	CASSQVWRGSTDTQYF	TGCGCCAGCAGCCAAGTCTGGCGGGGGAGCACAGATACGCAGTATTTT
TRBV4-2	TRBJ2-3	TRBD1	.	CASSQGRDRGSTDTQYF	TGTGCCAGCAGCCAAGGCCGGGACAGGGGGAGCACAGATACGCAGTATTTT
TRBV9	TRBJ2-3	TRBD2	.	CASSLGLAGGTQYF	TGTGCCAGCAGCCTTGGACTAGCGGGGGGCACGCAGTATTTT
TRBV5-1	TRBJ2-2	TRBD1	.	CASSRLTGANPGELFF	TGCGCCAGCAGCCGCTTGACAGGGGCGAATCCCGGGGAGCTGTTTTTT
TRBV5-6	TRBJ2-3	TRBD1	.	CASSIGQGTDTQYF	TGTGCCAGCAGCATCGGACAGGGAACAGATACGCAGTATTTT
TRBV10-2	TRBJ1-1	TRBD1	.	CASREGTGANTEAFF	TGCGCCAGCAGGGAGGGGACAGGGGCTAACACTGAAGCTTTCTTT
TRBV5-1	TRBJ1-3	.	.	CASSLDQLGSGNTIYF	TGCGCCAGCAGCTTGGACCAACTAGGGTCTGGAAACACCATATATTTT
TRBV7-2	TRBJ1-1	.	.	CASSLAGAHTEAFF	TGTGCCAGCAGCTTAGCGGGGGCGCACACTGAAGCTTTCTTT
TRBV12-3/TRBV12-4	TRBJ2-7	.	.	CASTLGYYYEQYF	TGTGCCAGCACCTTAGGTTACTACTACGAGCAGTACTTC
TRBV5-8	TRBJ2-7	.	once	CASSLGGETYEQYF	TGTGCCAGCAGCTTGGGGGGGGAAACCTACGAGCAGTACTTC
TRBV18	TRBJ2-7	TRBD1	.	CASSPRTGISYEQYF	TGTGCCAGCTCACCAAGGACAGGAATATCCTACGAGCAGTACTTC
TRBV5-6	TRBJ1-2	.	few	CASSPGGGRGYTF	TGTGCCAGCAGCCCTGGCGGGGGCAGGGGCTACACCTTC
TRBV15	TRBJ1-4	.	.	CATSREFQIQEKLFF	TGTGCCACCAGCAGAGAGTTTCAGATTCAGGAAAAACTGTTTTTT
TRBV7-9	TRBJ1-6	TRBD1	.	CASSRTGNSPLHF	TGTGCCAGCAGCCGGACAGGGAATTCACCCCTCCACTTT